This T cell receptor beta chain emerged from a study of control samples from healthy donors and cancer patients. Method: immunoSEQ multiplex PCR; TCRdb's copy keeps in-frame clones and lacks some. Of more than 150,000 clones in the sample, around nine tenths are singletons; the top ten hold less than 0.75%. The CDR3 sequence is 13 residues long. J lost 11 bases, V lost 3 bases, and 4 bases had no gene match. A single count supports this clone. Material: blood. The rearrangement joins TRBV12-3 or TRBV12-4 to TRBJ1-5, with TRBD1 matching 10 bases. This clonotype was obtained from a woman aged 25 to 39 in good health. This chain's CDR3 is CASSLWDRGTQHF. DNA of the CDR3: TGTGCCAGCAGTTTGTGGGACAGGGGAACCCAGCATTTT.